Below are 7 T cell receptor beta chains sequenced from a single sample in a study of CXCR3-negative and CXCR3-positive naive CD8 T cells. It was by 5' RACE with UMI labels that the TRB cDNA libraries were prepared. No DNA is given; TCRdb re-called the 5' RACE reads and lists each CDR3 protein once. The ten top clones account for 0.55% to 0.85%, within a sample of over 50,000 distinct CDR3 sequences. Antigens of these TCRs are unknown. General observations from the study: More hydrophobic TRB CDR3s were found in CXCR3-positive naive cells than in CXCR3-negative naive cells.

The sequenced sample consisted of naive CXCR3+ CD8+ T cells from blood. Subset given: CD45RO-CCR7+CD27+CD95- naive CD8+ T cells expressing CXCR3 (TNR3+). All receptors derive from a human donor in good health. Some clones in this sample may be carry-over from other donors' samples.

This rearrangement joins TRBV6-1 to TRBJ2-1; TCRdb names TRBD2, which stays unverified in the absence of DNA. Germline CDR1 reads MNHNS; CDR2 reads SASEGT. This CDR3 has 16 amino acids. CDR3: CASSPEGAGSYNEQFF.

The chain is built from TRBV21-1 and TRBJ2-2; TCRdb's assignment of TRBD1 cannot be checked, as there is no DNA. TRBV21-1 is classified as a pseudogene. The CDR3 extends over 14 amino acids. This chain's CDR3 is CAILTGTDTGELFF.

The chain recombines TRBV6-6 with TRBJ2-2; the D gene TCRdb calls, TRBD2, cannot be checked with no DNA. From germline, CDR1 is MNHNY and CDR2 SVGAGI (reference sequence). This CDR3 has 17 amino acids. CDR3 sequence reads: CASSSDGWAPNTGELFF.

This rearrangement joins TRBV4-3 to TRBJ2-3; no DNA is available, so the TRBD2 call from TCRdb remains unchecked. CDR3 length equals 17 residues. The germline CDR1 and CDR2 sequences are LGHNA and YSLEER. This CDR3 reads CASSQAWGTSGTDTQYF.

This chain uses TRBV7-9 with TRBJ2-1; TCRdb returns TRBD1, unconfirmable since there is no DNA. The CDR3 spans 15 residues. CDR1 SEHNR and CDR2 FQNEAQ come from the germline V gene (reference sequence). Here the CDR3 reads CASSYTGARYNEQFF.

The CDR3: CATSTGQGYEQYF. This sequence joins TRBV15 and TRBJ2-7. Germline-derived CDR1 and CDR2 are LNHNV and YYDKDF (reference sequence). The CDR3 runs 13 residues. The variable domain in full, completed from reference TRBV15 and TRBJ2-7, reads DAMVIQNPRYQVTQFGKPVTLSCSQTLNHNVMYWYQQKSSQAPKLLFHYYDKDFNNEADTPDNFQSRRPNTSFCFLDIRSPGLGDTAMYLCATSTGQGYEQYFGPGTRLTVT.

The rearrangement links TRBV27 to TRBJ1-1; TCRdb calls TRBD1, which cannot be checked without DNA. The CDR3 consists of 15 residues. Germline assignment: CDR1 MNHEY and CDR2 SMNVEV (reference sequence). CDR3 in amino acids: CASSQYQGGSTEAFF.